This paragraph covers one T cell receptor (beta chain) sequence. Method: immunoSEQ multiplex PCR; TCRdb's copy keeps in-frame clones and lacks some. The sample carries about 55,000 clones, roughly 90% recorded once. This sample was taken from a study of control samples from healthy donors and cancer patients. Looked up from germline, CDR1 is LNHDA and CDR2 is SQIVND (reference sequence). V was shortened by 3 bases and J by 6 bases, with 15 bases between the two germline ends. The CDR3 has 15 amino acids. The chain has TRBV19 and TRBJ2-4; TRBD2 might be the D (6 bases). The specimen sequenced was blood. This receptor was taken from a man between 45 and 60 years old in good health. For the CDR3, the DNA is TGTGCCAGTAGTATCTCAGTAGGGAGGTTAAACATTCAGTACTTC. Amino acid sequence: CASSISVGRLNIQYF.